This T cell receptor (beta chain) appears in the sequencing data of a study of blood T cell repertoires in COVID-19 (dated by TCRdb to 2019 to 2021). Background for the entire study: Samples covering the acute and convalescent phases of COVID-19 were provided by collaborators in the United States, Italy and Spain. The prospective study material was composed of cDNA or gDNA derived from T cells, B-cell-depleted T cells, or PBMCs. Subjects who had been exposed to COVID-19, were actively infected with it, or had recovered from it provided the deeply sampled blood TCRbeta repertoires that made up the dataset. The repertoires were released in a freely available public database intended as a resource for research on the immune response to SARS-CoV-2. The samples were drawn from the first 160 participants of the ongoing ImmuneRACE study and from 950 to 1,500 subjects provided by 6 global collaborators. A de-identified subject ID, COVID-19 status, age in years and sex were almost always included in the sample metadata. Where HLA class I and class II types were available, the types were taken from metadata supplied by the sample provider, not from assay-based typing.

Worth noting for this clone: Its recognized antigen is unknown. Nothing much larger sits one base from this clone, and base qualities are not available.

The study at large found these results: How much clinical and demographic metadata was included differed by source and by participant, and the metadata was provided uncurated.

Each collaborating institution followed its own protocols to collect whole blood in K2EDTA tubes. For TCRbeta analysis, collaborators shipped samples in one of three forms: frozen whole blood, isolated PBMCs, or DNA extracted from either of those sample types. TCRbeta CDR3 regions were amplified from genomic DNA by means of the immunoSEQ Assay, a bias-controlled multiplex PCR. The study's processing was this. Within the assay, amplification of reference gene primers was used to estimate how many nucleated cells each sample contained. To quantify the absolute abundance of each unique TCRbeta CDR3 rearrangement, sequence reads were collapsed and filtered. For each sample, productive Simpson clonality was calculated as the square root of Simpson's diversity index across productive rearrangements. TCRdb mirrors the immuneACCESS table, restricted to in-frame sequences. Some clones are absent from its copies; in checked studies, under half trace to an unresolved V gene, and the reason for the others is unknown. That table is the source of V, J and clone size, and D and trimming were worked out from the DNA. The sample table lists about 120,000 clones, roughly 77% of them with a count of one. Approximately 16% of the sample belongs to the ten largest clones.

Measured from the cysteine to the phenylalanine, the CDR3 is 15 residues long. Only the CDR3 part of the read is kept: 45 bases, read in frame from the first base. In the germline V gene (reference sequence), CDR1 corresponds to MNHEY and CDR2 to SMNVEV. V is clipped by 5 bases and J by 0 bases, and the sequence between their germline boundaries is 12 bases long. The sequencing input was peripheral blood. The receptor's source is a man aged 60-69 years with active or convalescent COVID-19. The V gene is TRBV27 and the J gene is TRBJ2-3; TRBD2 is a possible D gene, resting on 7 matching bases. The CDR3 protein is CASSGGGRSTDTQYF. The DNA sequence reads TGTGCCAGCAGTGGGGGGGGCAGAAGCACAGATACGCAGTATTTT.